The entry below describes one T cell receptor (beta chain). The antigen is unknown. The CDR3 consists of 13 residues. Trimming shortened V by 4 bases and J by 8 bases, and 12 bases separated the two germline ends. Germline assignment: CDR1 SGHTA and CDR2 FQGNSA. Clones were read by immunoSEQ multiplex PCR, and TCRdb kept only the in-frame ones, dropping some. The sample shows approximately 120,000 clones, roughly 60% of them seen only once. The data belong to a study of cytotoxic CD8 clonotypes in ibrutinib-treated CLL. Study information: Among responders, roughly 25 were partial and 2 complete; after median roughly 70 months, approximately 15 stayed remitted and 12 progressed.

Study-level findings and limits: Progressing patients had sampling times that differed from those of sustained-remission patients. The study found public clonotypes uncommon, contracting or stable on treatment. In comparison with age-matched healthy donors, baseline clonality was higher and tracked circulating CD8+ T-cell counts.

This TCR came from a human donor with chronic lymphocytic leukemia. The specimen was PBMCs, collected after 24 months of ibrutinib treatment. The chain couples TRBV7-2 to TRBJ2-1; D remains unclear. The CDR3 protein is CASSSRRHDEQFF. CDR3 nucleotides: TGTGCCAGCAGCTCACGAAGGCACGATGAGCAGTTCTTC.